The 18 T cell receptor beta chains below all came from one sample that was sequenced in a study of OX40 agonist ivuxolimab in advanced cancers. Some clones are missing from TCRdb's copy, which holds only in-frame ones; the method was immunoSEQ multiplex PCR. This table holds 52,000 or so clones, 94% found once. The sample in question was CD4+ or CD8+ T cells sorted from blood, obtained in a trial of the OX40 agonist ivuxolimab. Receptors were obtained from an adult with an advanced solid tumor such as melanoma, head and neck, liver or kidney cancer.

The DNA of the CDR3 is TGTGCCAGCAGTCTGGCATCCTACACTGAAGCTTTCTTT. Translated, it gives CASSLASYTEAFF. The chain combines TRBV6-5 with TRBJ1-1; D unresolved. Trimming removed 5 bases at V and 3 bases at J, with 10 bases between. This CDR3 spans 13 amino acids. Germline lookup yields CDR1 MNHEY and CDR2 SVGAGI.

As DNA, the CDR3 is TGTGCCAGCACCCCGTGGGGGGGCTACAATGAGCAGTTCTTC. Protein: CASTPWGGYNEQFF. The chain recombines TRBV7-9 with TRBJ2-1; 7 nucleotides agree with TRBD2. V was clipped by 7 bases and J by 3 bases; unmatched bases: 6. The CDR3 loop spans 14 amino acids. From germline, CDR1 is SEHNR and CDR2 FQNEAQ (reference sequence). Using reference TRBV7-9 and TRBJ2-1 for the parts outside the CDR3, the full variable domain is DTGVSQNPRHKITKRGQNVTFRCDPISEHNRLYWYRQTLGQGPEFLTYFQNEAQLEKSRLLSDRFSAERPKGSFSTLEIQRTEQGDSAMYLCASTPWGGYNEQFFGPGTRLTVL.

This chain links TRBV13 with TRBJ2-3; D possibly matches TRBD1 or TRBD2 (5 bases each). Trimming pared 5 bases from V and 2 bases from J, leaving 20 bases between. The CDR3 length is 17 residues. Germline CDR1 PRHDT, CDR2 FYEKMQ (reference sequence). The DNA for the CDR3 is TGTGCCAGCAGCGTCAACACCGGGACGGACCTCACAGATACGCAGTATTTT. This sequence encodes CASSVNTGTDLTDTQYF.

Written as DNA, the CDR3 is TGTGCCAGCAGGGGACTCGGCGATGAGCAGTTCTTC. This codes for CASRGLGDEQFF. The V gene is TRBV2, the J gene TRBJ2-1, with D perhaps matching TRBD2 (6 bases). CDR1 and CDR2 from the germline V gene are SNHLY and FYNNEI. The CDR3 sequence is 12 residues long. V dropped 6 bases and J dropped 8 bases, with 11 bases sitting between them.

This sequence joins TRBV9 and TRBJ2-1; TRBD1 is a possible D gene (5 bases). The CDR3 runs 15 residues. CDR1 is SGDLS, CDR2 YYNGEE, per germline. The V gene lost 4 bases and the J gene lost 4 bases, with 15 bases spanning the gap. CDR3 DNA sequence: TGTGCCAGCAGCCAAAACAGGCCGGGTTACAATGAGCAGTTCTTC. The encoded protein is CASSQNRPGYNEQFF. Combining the CDR3 with reference TRBV9 and TRBJ2-1 gives the whole variable domain DSGVTQTPKHLITATGQRVTLRCSPRSGDLSVYWYQQSLDQGLQFLIQYYNGEERAKGNILERFSAQQFPDLHSELNLSSLELGDSALYFCASSQNRPGYNEQFFGPGTRLTVL.

V gene TRBV28 combines with J gene TRBJ2-1; 7 positions agree with TRBD2. The CDR3 is 15 residues long. From germline, CDR1 is MDHEN and CDR2 SYDVKM. DNA for the CDR3: TGTGCTCATGGGGAAGCGGGAAGCTCCTACAATGAGCAGTTCTTC. Protein product: CAHGEAGSSYNEQFF.

Only one count was recorded for this clone. The V gene is TRBV21-1, the J gene TRBJ2-5; TRBD2 was called by the table and not checked on the DNA. TRBV21-1 is annotated as a pseudogene. This CDR3 comprises 10 residues. As DNA, the CDR3 is TGTGCCAGCAGCAAAGTGAGAGTGAACTTC. The encoded protein is CASSKVRVNF.

This clone was recorded once. V usage is TRBV7-2 and J usage is TRBJ2-3, with a possible D match to TRBD2 (5 bases). Looked up from germline, CDR1 is SGHTA and CDR2 is FQGNSA. V shed 1 base and J shed 4 bases, with 21 bases lying between them. This CDR3 is 18 amino acids long. The CDR3 sequence: CASSLGVEGEGRPDTQYF. The CDR3 nucleotides are TGTGCCAGCAGCTTAGGAGTGGAAGGTGAGGGCCGGCCAGATACGCAGTATTTT.

This chain joins TRBV18 and TRBJ2-2; a possible D gene is TRBD2 (6 bases). This CDR3 has 13 amino acids. Germline V CDR1 and CDR2: KGHSH, LQKENI. V was trimmed by 2 bases and J by 6 bases, leaving 7 bases between them. CDR3 in amino acids: CASSPGLSGELFF. The CDR3 nucleotides are TGTGCCAGCTCACCAGGACTATCCGGGGAGCTGTTTTTT. Filled out from reference TRBV18 and TRBJ2-2, the complete variable domain reads NAGVMQNPRHLVRRRGQEARLRCSPMKGHSHVYWYRQLPEEGLKFMVYLQKENIIDESGMPKERFSAEFPKEGPSILRIQQVVRGDSAAYFCASSPGLSGELFFGEGSRLTVL.

The chain combines TRBV21-1 with TRBJ1-1; the table names TRBD1, a call not compared with the DNA. TRBV21-1 is given as a pseudogene. The CDR3 runs 18 residues. The CDR3 nucleotides read TGTGCCAGCCGAAAAGGGTTGAGCAGGGGCGACATGAACACTGAAGCTTTCTTT. As protein: CASRKGLSRGDMNTEAFF.

The chain links TRBV27 to TRBJ2-3; D ambiguous. Germline V gene data show CDR1 as MNHEY and CDR2 as SMNVEV (reference sequence). CDR3 length equals 15 residues. Between the trimmed V and J ends, which lost 1 base and 0 bases, there was a span of 8 bases. Here the CDR3 DNA reads TGTGCCAGCAGTTTATTGTGGAGTAGCACAGATACGCAGTATTTT. Residues: CASSLLWSSTDTQYF.

The rearrangement uses TRBV6-1 and TRBJ2-3; tentative D call: TRBD1 (5 bases). Trimming removed 5 bases from V and 2 bases from J, with 14 bases in between. Germline loops: CDR1 MNHNS, CDR2 SASEGT. The CDR3 is made up of 15 amino acids. The CDR3 here is CASSLTEQTTDTQYF. CDR3 DNA sequence: TGTGCCAGCAGTCTGACAGAACAAACCACAGATACGCAGTATTTT.

The chain is built from TRBV9 and TRBJ1-2, with 9 bases matching TRBD1. Germline CDR1 and CDR2: SGDLS and YYNGEE. CDR3 length: 17 amino acids. V dropped 3 bases and J dropped 4; count of bases not matched to a gene: 13. Here the CDR3 DNA reads TGTGCCAGCAGCGGAAACAGGGGGCCGCTTGGGGGCTATGGCTACACCTTC. Its protein is CASSGNRGPLGGYGYTF.

V is TRBV2 and J is TRBJ2-7; 7 bases are a match to TRBD1. Germline CDR1 is SNHLY and CDR2 is FYNNEI. This CDR3 has 16 amino acids. Germline trimming cut 7 bases from V and 1 base from J; bases unmatched to any gene: 13. CDR3 in DNA: TGTGCCAGCAACAGAGAAGTGACAGGGTCGTCCTACGAGCAGTACTTC. Translation gives CASNREVTGSSYEQYF.

The chain carries TRBV6-1 and TRBJ2-6; D not resolved. The length of the CDR3 is 15 residues. Germline CDR1 and CDR2: MNHNS and SASEGT. V lost 1 base, J lost 0 bases, and 4 bases lay in between. CDR3 region: CASSEEYSGANVLTF. The DNA for the CDR3 is TGTGCCAGCAGTGAAGAGTACTCTGGGGCCAACGTCCTGACTTTC.

A few counts support this clone. V usage is TRBV15 and J usage is TRBJ1-5, with D maybe TRBD1 (5 bases). Per the germline V gene, CDR1 is LNHNV and CDR2 is YYDKDF (reference sequence). The germline V and J ends were trimmed by 5 bases and 7 bases, with 12 bases remaining between them. The CDR3 loop spans 13 amino acids. In nucleotides, the CDR3 is TGTGCCACCAGCCTAGGGGATGGCCAGCCCCAGCATTTT. It encodes CATSLGDGQPQHF.

The chain employs TRBV6-5 and TRBJ2-7; D might be TRBD2 (5 bases). This CDR3 contains 15 residues. Between the trimmed V and J ends, which lost 2 bases and 4 bases, there was a span of 15 bases. Looked up from germline, CDR1 is MNHEY and CDR2 is SVGAGI. The CDR3 bases are TGTGCCAGCAGTTACGGACTCGATCGTGGTTACGAGCAGTACTTC. Translated, it gives CASSYGLDRGYEQYF.

The chain joins TRBV11-2 to TRBJ2-1; D not resolved. Germline V gene data show CDR1 as SGHAT and CDR2 as FQNNGV. V dropped 5 bases and J dropped 9 bases, with 20 bases sitting between them. This CDR3 has 15 amino acids. The CDR3 sequence: CASSAKLPIASEQFF. In nucleotides, the CDR3 is TGTGCCAGCAGCGCTAAACTGCCCATTGCTTCTGAGCAGTTCTTC.